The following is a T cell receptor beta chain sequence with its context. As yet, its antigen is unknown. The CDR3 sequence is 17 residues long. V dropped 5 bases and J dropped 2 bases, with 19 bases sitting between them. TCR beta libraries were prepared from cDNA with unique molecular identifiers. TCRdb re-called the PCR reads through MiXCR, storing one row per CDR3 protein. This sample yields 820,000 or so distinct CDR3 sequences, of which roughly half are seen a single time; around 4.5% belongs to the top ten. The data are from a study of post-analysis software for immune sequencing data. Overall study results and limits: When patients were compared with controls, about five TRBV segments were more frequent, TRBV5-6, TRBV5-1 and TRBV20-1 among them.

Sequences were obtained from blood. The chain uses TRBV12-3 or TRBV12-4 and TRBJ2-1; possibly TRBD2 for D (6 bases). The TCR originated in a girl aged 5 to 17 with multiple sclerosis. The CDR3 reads CASSPWGGAMAYNEQFF. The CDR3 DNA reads TGTGCCAGCAGTCCCTGGGGCGGGGCTATGGCCTACAATGAGCAGTTCTTC.